A single TCR beta chain is shown here with its context. Germline V gives CDR1 MGHRA, CDR2 YSYEKL. Deletions cut 4 bases from V and 4 bases from J, with 16 bases between. The CDR3 extends over 15 amino acids. This record belongs to a study of identical twins. A single record per CDR3 protein comes from TCRdb applying MiXCR to the 5' RACE reads. The table lists just under 550,000 distinct CDR3 sequences, about 15% of them singletons. In addition, the sample was reused for a study of yellow fever vaccine responses in identical twins.

Material: CD4+ T cells sorted from blood. The TCR comes from a woman in her late teens or twenties in good health. The rearrangement links TRBV4-1 to TRBJ1-1; D perhaps matches TRBD1 (6 bases). The CDR3 spells CASSRYRAPGTEAFF. The CDR3, as DNA: TGCGCCAGCAGCCGCTACAGGGCTCCGGGCACTGAAGCTTTCTTT.